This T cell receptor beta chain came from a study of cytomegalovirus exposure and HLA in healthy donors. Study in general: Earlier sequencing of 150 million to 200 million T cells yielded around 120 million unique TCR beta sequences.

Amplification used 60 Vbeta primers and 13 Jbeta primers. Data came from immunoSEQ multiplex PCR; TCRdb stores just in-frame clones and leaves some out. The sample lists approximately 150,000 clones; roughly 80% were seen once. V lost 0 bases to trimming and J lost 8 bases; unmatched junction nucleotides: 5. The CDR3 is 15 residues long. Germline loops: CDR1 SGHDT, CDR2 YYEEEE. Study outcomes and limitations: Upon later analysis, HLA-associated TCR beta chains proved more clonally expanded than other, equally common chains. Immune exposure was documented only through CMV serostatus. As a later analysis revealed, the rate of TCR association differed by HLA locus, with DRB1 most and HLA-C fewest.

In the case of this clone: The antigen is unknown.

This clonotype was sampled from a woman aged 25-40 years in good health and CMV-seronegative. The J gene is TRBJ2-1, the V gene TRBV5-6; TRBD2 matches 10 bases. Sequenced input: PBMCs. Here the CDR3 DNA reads TGTGCCAGCAGCTTGGGAGCGGGAGGGCCCCATGAGCAGTTCTTC. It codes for CASSLGAGGPHEQFF. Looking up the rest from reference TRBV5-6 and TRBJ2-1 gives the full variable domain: DAGVTQSPTHLIKTRGQQVTLRCSPKSGHDTVSWYQQALGQGPQFIFQYYEEEERQRGNFPDRFSGHQFPNYSSELNVNALLLGDSALYLCASSLGAGGPHEQFFGPGTRLTVL.